This entry is about one T cell receptor beta chain. What it binds is not known. Unique molecular identifiers were incorporated when the TCRbeta library was constructed. A single record per CDR3 protein comes from TCRdb applying MiXCR to the PCR reads. The table includes about 150,000 distinct CDR3 sequences, 7.5% to 9% detected once. In germline, CDR1 is MDHEN, CDR2 SYDVKM. This CDR3 is 11 amino acids long. Trimming shortened V by 5 bases and J by 6 bases, and 8 bases separated the two germline ends. The data stem from a study of T-cell reconstitution after alpha-beta-depleted transplantation in children. Study results and limitations: Surviving recipient T cells and thymic progenitors underlay high day-60 TCRbeta diversity in some patients.

This receptor was obtained from a female patient aged 2 to 10 who had a stem cell transplant for congenital amegakaryocytic thrombocytopenia, so the T cells may come from the graft donor. The material was PBMCs, mostly from graft donor cells, obtained 180 days after TCRalphabeta/CD19-depleted stem cell transplant. V usage is TRBV28 and J usage is TRBJ2-7, with unresolved D. CDR3 DNA sequence: TGTGCCAGCAGTATTACTGGCGAGCAGTACTTC. Protein sequence: CASSITGEQYF.